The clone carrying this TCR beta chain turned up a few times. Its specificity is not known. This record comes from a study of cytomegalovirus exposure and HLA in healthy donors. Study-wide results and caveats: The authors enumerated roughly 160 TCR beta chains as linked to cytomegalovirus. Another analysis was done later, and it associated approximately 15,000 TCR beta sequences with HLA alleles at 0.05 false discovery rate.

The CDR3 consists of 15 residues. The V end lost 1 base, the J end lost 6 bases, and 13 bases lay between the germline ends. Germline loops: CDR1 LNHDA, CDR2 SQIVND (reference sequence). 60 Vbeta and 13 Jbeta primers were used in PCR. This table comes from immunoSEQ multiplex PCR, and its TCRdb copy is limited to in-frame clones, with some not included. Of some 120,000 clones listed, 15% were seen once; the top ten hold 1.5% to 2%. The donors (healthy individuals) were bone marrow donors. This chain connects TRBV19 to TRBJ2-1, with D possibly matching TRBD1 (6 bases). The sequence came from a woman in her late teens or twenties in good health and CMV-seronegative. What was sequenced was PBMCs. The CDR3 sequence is CASSIAFRTVNEQFF. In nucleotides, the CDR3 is TGTGCCAGTAGTATAGCCTTTAGGACAGTCAATGAGCAGTTCTTC.